These T cell receptor beta chains were read from a single sample in a study of breast tumors, draining lymph nodes, adjacent tissues. From the multiplex PCR reads, TCRdb called clonotypes with MiXCR, one entry per CDR3 protein. This table holds about 21,000 distinct CDR3 sequences, roughly 41% found once. The sample comprised breast tumor tissue. The receptors here all came from a female donor with breast cancer. Some clones in this sample may be carry-over from other donors' samples. Each CDR3 is given with its conserved first and last residue. The order of the fields is J gene, D gene, V gene, CDR3 protein. A D gene is named only where the DNA matches it firmly.

J: TRBJ1-2; D: NA; V: TRBV10-3; CDR3: CAISEGGNYGYTF
J: TRBJ2-7; D: TRBD1; V: TRBV7-2; CDR3: CASSSQTGIEQYF
J: TRBJ2-1; D: NA; V: TRBV24-1; CDR3: CATSGHRDKGDEQFF
J: TRBJ1-5; D: NA; V: TRBV19; CDR3: CASSAINQPQHF
J: TRBJ2-3; D: TRBD2; V: TRBV20-1; CDR3: CSAARLAQGTDTQYF
J: TRBJ1-4; D: NA; V: TRBV5-4; CDR3: CASSANRAVNEKLFF
J: TRBJ1-5; D: NA; V: TRBV2; CDR3: CASSAGGGPREPQHF
J: TRBJ2-1; D: TRBD2; V: TRBV5-1; CDR3: CASSLSGSPSNEQFF
J: TRBJ2-3; D: NA; V: TRBV10-3; CDR3: CAISEDRSDTQYF
J: TRBJ2-2; D: NA; V: TRBV25-1; CDR3: CASRDGSGELFF
J: TRBJ1-2; D: NA; V: TRBV12-3/TRBV12-4; CDR3: CASSLNQRYTF
J: TRBJ1-2; D: NA; V: TRBV11-3; CDR3: CASSLSDDYGYTF
J: TRBJ1-4; D: NA; V: TRBV10-1; CDR3: CASTPTTNEKLFF
J: TRBJ1-2; D: NA; V: TRBV4-1; CDR3: CASSQEGQGKGYGYTF
J: TRBJ2-5; D: NA; V: TRBV7-6; CDR3: CATLELSVGTQYF
J: TRBJ2-1; D: NA; V: TRBV15; CDR3: CATSSEEGNEQFF
J: TRBJ1-1; D: NA; V: TRBV4-2; CDR3: CASSQSVQGNTEAFF
J: TRBJ2-3; D: TRBD2; V: TRBV5-1; CDR3: CASSLGLAVGTDTQYF
J: TRBJ2-3; D: NA; V: TRBV6-2/TRBV6-3; CDR3: CASSYSDRTDTQYF
J: TRBJ2-3; D: NA; V: TRBV4-3; CDR3: CASSQKQRVGDTQYF
J: TRBJ1-5; D: NA; V: TRBV4-3; CDR3: CASSQVANQPQHF
J: TRBJ2-7; D: TRBD1; V: TRBV7-9; CDR3: CASSLRDRGLDEQYF
J: TRBJ1-4; D: NA; V: TRBV30; CDR3: CAWSGGRAAVNEKLFF
J: TRBJ2-1; D: NA; V: TRBV11-2; CDR3: CASSSLGGGQFF
J: TRBJ2-5; D: NA; V: TRBV5-1; CDR3: CASSLRRVPETQYF
J: TRBJ2-5; D: NA; V: TRBV4-1; CDR3: CARGPGPRSGETQYF
J: TRBJ1-5; D: NA; V: TRBV6-5; CDR3: CASRLQGISNQPQHF